This is a list of T cell receptor beta chains from one sample in a study of T cells in Graves' hyperthyroidism and ophthalmopathy. A single record per CDR3 protein comes from TCRdb applying MiXCR to the multiplex PCR reads. This sample has almost 600,000 distinct CDR3 sequences; about 14% occur once, and the top ten carry roughly 5.5%. Sequenced input: blood. The receptors were sampled from a woman aged 30 to 39 with Graves' hyperthyroidism that later progressed to Graves' ophthalmopathy. The conserved cysteine and the conserved F or W are not part of the CDR3 here.

V gene	J gene	CDR3 protein
TRBV6-1	TRBJ2-7	ASTDGIWDEQY
TRBV5-1	TRBJ1-5	ASSLRQGEQPQH
TRBV20-1	TRBJ2-2	SAVTSATGELF
TRBV5-1	TRBJ1-2	ASSLDPGFSDGYT
TRBV11-2	TRBJ2-3	ASSLVYLGTASTDTQY
TRBV6-2/TRBV6-3	TRBJ1-1	ASSYGASTAEAF
TRBV20-1	TRBJ2-1	SLGASGRAEHYNEQF
TRBV9	TRBJ2-1	ASSVATSGAPYNEQF
TRBV5-1	TRBJ1-1	ASSLVLSGMNTEAF
TRBV12-3/TRBV12-4	TRBJ2-7	ASSSVQTGEQY
TRBV2	TRBJ2-3	ATTQVDTQY
TRBV20-1	TRBJ2-7	SAILAVGHEQY
TRBV20-1	TRBJ2-1	SQTRGGSSYNEQF
TRBV11-2	TRBJ2-4	ASSVDGPADSNIQY
TRBV11-2	TRBJ2-7	ASSLGRRYEQY
TRBV9	TRBJ2-3	ASSVVEGSDTQY
TRBV24-1	TRBJ2-1	ASDLNSGTGAGEQF
TRBV20-1	TRBJ1-4	SASTPTTNEKLF
TRBV12-3/TRBV12-4	TRBJ1-2	ASSLGDGYGYT
TRBV18	TRBJ2-5	ASLAGQETQY
TRBV9	TRBJ1-2	ASSAVSVAQGRHGYT
TRBV4-1	TRBJ1-4	ASSQDTGNEKLF
TRBV20-1	TRBJ2-2	SASPLAGATGELF
TRBV6-5	TRBJ2-7	ASSYRALLYEQY
TRBV11-3	TRBJ1-6	ASSPFSDSPLH
TRBV9	TRBJ2-7	ASSVAFGTYEQY
TRBV4-1	TRBJ1-6	ASSQDRVSYEYSPLH
TRBV19	TRBJ1-5	ASSTSLNQPQH
TRBV20-1	TRBJ2-7	SAERESYEQY
TRBV25-1	TRBJ1-2	ASSEPGQGGYT
TRBV30	TRBJ1-2	AWSTGTGDGYT
TRBV27	TRBJ2-2	ANAFHVNTGELF
TRBV7-9	TRBJ2-7	ASSSDTETYEQY
TRBV14	TRBJ1-1	ASSLVGTVSEAF
TRBV12-3/TRBV12-4	TRBJ2-6	ASTQGNGANVLT
TRBV6-1	TRBJ1-2	ASSFEGGRGYT
TRBV6-2/TRBV6-3	TRBJ1-2	ASHTLHFPGHYGYT
TRBV2	TRBJ2-1	ASSVAEDNEQF
TRBV7-3	TRBJ2-1	ASSKGQGMYYNEQF
TRBV20-1	TRBJ1-1	SARDPSGGGGRWSEAF
TRBV4-1	TRBJ1-1	ASSLEGAQNTEAF
TRBV12-5	TRBJ2-1	ASGLDRSSYNEQF
TRBV19	TRBJ2-5	ASSPGTGSTQY
TRBV28	TRBJ2-1	ASTFPGPYNEQF
TRBV2	TRBJ2-2	ASRVDGTLTGELF
TRBV3-1	TRBJ1-1	ASSWTGAWTTEAF